The TCR beta chain under discussion was sequenced for a study of Graves' ophthalmopathy and Graves' hyperthyroidism. RNA transcripts provided the template for amplifying TCR beta CDR3 regions. Investigators did first-round RT-PCR with HTBI primers, then second-round multiplex PCR. TCRdb reanalysed the multiplex PCR reads using MiXCR and keeps one entry per CDR3 protein. Among 500,000 to 700,000 distinct CDR3 sequences listed, about 35% were seen once. V was trimmed by 2 bases and J by 5 bases, leaving 18 bases between them. CDR3 length: 15 residues. The germline gives CDR1 DFQATT, CDR2 SNEGSKA (reference sequence). This clonotype was detected many times.

The gene calls are TRBV20-1 and TRBJ1-2; possible D gene TRBD1, 6 bases. This clonotype originated in an adult man with Graves' hyperthyroidism. Sequencing used peripheral blood or thyroid tissue (not recorded which). The CDR3 nucleotides read TGCAGTGCTAGACCCTGGACAGCCGTTCAATATGGCTACACCTTC. This sequence encodes CSARPWTAVQYGYTF.